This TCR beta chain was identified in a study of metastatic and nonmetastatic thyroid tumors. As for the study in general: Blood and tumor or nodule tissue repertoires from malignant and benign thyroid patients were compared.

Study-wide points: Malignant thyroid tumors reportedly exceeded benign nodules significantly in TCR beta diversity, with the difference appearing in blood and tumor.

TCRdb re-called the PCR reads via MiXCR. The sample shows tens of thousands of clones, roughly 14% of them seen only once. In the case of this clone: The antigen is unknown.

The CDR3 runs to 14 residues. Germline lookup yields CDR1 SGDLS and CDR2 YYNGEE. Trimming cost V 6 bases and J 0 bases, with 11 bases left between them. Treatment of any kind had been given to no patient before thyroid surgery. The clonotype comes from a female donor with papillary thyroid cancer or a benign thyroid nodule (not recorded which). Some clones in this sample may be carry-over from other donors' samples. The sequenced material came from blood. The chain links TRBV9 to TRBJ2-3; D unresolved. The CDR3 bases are TGTGCCAGCAATAAGGAATCTAGCACAGATACGCAGTATTTT. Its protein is CASNKESSTDTQYF.